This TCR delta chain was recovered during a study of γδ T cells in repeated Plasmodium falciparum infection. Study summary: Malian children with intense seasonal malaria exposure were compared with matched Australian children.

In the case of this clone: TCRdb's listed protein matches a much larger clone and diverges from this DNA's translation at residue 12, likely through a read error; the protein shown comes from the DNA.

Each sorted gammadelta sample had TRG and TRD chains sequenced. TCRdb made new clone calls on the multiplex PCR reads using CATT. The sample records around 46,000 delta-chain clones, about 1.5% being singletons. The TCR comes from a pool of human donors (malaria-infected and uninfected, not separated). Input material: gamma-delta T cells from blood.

The DNA of the CDR3 is TGTGCTCTTGGGGAACTAGTGACGATAAAGACTGAGGGATACTTAAGCGATAAACTCATCTTT. This sequence encodes CALGELVTIKTEGYLSDKLIF. The gene calls are TRDV1 and TRDJ1; 7 bases are a match to TRDD3. CDR1 and CDR2 from the germline V gene are TSWWSYY and QGS. The CDR3 contains 21 residues. V was clipped by 0 bases and J by 4 bases; unmatched bases: 23.